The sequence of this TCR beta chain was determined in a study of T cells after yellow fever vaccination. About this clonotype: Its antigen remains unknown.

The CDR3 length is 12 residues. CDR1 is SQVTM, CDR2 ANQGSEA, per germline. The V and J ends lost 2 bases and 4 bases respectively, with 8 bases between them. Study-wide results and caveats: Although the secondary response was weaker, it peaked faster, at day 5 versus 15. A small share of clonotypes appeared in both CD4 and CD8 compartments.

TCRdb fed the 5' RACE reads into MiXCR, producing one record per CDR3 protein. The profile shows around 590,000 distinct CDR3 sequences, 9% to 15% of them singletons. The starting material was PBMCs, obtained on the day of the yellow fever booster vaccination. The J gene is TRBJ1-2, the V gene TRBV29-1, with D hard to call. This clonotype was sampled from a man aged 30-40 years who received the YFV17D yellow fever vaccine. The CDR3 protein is CSVERPPYGYTF. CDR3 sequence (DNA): TGCAGCGTTGAAAGGCCGCCCTATGGCTACACCTTC.